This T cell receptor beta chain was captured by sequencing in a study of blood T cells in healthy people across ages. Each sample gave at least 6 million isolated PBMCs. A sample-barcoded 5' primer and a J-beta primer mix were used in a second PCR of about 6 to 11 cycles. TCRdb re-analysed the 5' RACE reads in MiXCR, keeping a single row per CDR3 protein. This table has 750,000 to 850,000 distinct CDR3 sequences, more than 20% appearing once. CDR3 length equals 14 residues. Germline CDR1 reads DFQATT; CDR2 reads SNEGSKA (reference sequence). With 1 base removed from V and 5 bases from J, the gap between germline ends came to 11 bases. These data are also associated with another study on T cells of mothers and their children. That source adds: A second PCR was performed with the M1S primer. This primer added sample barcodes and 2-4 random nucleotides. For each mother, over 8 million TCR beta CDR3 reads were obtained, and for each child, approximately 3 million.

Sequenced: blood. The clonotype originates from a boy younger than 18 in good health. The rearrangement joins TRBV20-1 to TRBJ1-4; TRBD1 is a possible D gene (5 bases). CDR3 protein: CSARAGRVNEKLFF. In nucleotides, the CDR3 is TGCAGTGCTAGAGCGGGCAGGGTCAATGAAAAACTGTTTTTT.